This is a list of T cell receptor beta chains from one sample in a study of shared clonotypes between healthy human individuals. The assay was immunoSEQ multiplex PCR, and TCRdb's table has in-frame clones only and misses some. This sample yields about 2.2 million clones, of which under 95% are seen a single time; about 1.5% belongs to the top ten. The sequencing input was naive CD8+ T cells from PBMCs. The source is a man between 18 and 35 years old in good health. Some clones in this sample may be carry-over from other donors' samples. Both conserved end residues are part of each CDR3. The D gene is left open where the match is weak. The size of a clone is reported for some rows only, either as once, few or many, or as a class for expanded clones.

>NA|TRBJ1-3|TRBV25-1|NA
TGTGCCAGCAAAGGGAACAGGGCTGGAAACACCATATATTTT
CASKGNRAGNTIYF
>NA|TRBJ2-7|TRBV28|NA
TGTGCCAGCAGACCCAACGCCGGAAAGGTCTACGAGCAGTACTTC
CASRPNAGKVYEQYF
>NA|TRBJ1-2|TRBV9|NA
TGTGCCAGCAGCGGTAGCTATGGCTATGGCTACACCTTC
CASSGSYGYGYTF
>NA|TRBJ2-7|TRBV5-1|NA
TGCGCCAGCAGCTTGGGACTAGGAGAGTACGAGCAGTACTTC
CASSLGLGEYEQYF
>NA|TRBJ2-2|TRBV9|NA
TGTGCCAGCAGCACCCCCCCCGGGGAGCTGTTTTTT
CASSTPPGELFF
>TRBD2|TRBJ2-7|TRBV28|once
TGTGCCAGCAGCCCAGGACTAGCGGGAGTCGAGCAGTACTTC
CASSPGLAGVEQYF
>NA|TRBJ1-1|TRBV28|NA
TGTGCCAGCAGTTTGGGCCGGACGAACACTGAAGCTTTCTTT
CASSLGRTNTEAFF
>NA|TRBJ2-3|TRBV7-2|NA
TGTGCCAGCAGTCAAAGGGGGGCTAGCGGCACAGATACGCAGTATTTT
CASSQRGASGTDTQYF
>TRBD1|TRBJ2-5|TRBV15|NA
TGTGCCACCAGCAGAGACGGGACAGGGTTAACGGAGACCCAGTACTTC
CATSRDGTGLTETQYF
>NA|TRBJ2-7|TRBV9|NA
TGTGCCAGCAGCGACCCGTTTGGAGACCCAGAACACGAGCAGTACTTC
CASSDPFGDPEHEQYF
>TRBD2|TRBJ2-3|TRBV9|NA
TGTGCCAGCAGCGCTCAGCGGGAGATTGATGCAGATACGCAGTATTTT
CASSAQREIDADTQYF
>NA|TRBJ1-2|TRBV7-9|NA
TGTGCCAGCAGTCGCCCCAGGGCTGATGGCTACACCTTC
CASSRPRADGYTF
>TRBD1|TRBJ1-1|TRBV6-1|NA
TGTGCCAGCAGTGAAAAGCAGGGGGCGAGCACTGAAGCTTTCTTT
CASSEKQGASTEAFF
>NA|TRBJ1-1|TRBV7-8|NA
TGTGCCAGCAGCTCCTGGGGGACTGAAGCTTTCTTT
CASSSWGTEAFF
>NA|TRBJ2-7|TRBV5-4|NA
TGTGCCAGCAGCTTGGGGCTCGAAGACTACGAGCAGTACTTC
CASSLGLEDYEQYF
>TRBD2|TRBJ2-1|TRBV10-3|NA
TGTGCCATCACCACTAGCGGGAGACATGAGCAGTTCTTC
CAITTSGRHEQFF
>NA|TRBJ2-7|TRBV7-2|NA
TGTGCCAGCAGCCAGTCTAGTAACTACGAGCAGTACTTC
CASSQSSNYEQYF
>TRBD1|TRBJ1-1|TRBV7-3|NA
TGTGCCAGCAGCCCTTTGGGACAGGGGACTGAAGCTTTCTTT
CASSPLGQGTEAFF
>NA|TRBJ1-1|TRBV7-8|NA
TGTGCCAGCAGCCCGGACAGCTCTGAAGCTTTCTTT
CASSPDSSEAFF
>NA|TRBJ2-3|TRBV14|NA
TGTGCCAGCAGCCAAGATTCATGGGGGCTGAGCACAGATACGCAGTATTTT
CASSQDSWGLSTDTQYF
>NA|TRBJ2-1|TRBV27|once
TGTGCCAGCAGTTTATGGGTGTACGGTGAGCAGTTCTTC
CASSLWVYGEQFF
>TRBD2|TRBJ2-5|TRBV9|NA
TGTGCCAGCAGCGCGGGAGTAAAGGGGACTAGGGAGACCCAGTACTTC
CASSAGVKGTRETQYF
>NA|TRBJ1-1|TRBV15|NA
TGTGCCACCAGCGGAAAGGGGGGGTTGAACACTGAAGCTTTCTTT
CATSGKGGLNTEAFF
>NA|TRBJ1-5|TRBV9|few
TGTGCCAGCAGCGTAGGCCCGAGATGGAACCAGCCCCAGCATTTT
CASSVGPRWNQPQHF
>NA|TRBJ2-5|TRBV11-2|NA
TGTGCCAGCAGCCACCCCGTGAGGGGGGCGTGGGAGACCCAGTACTTC
CASSHPVRGAWETQYF
>NA|TRBJ2-2|TRBV29-1|NA
TGCAGCGTTTATGGCGGGACCATCACCGGGGAGCTGTTTTTT
CSVYGGTITGELFF
>TRBD2|TRBJ2-1|TRBV5-1|NA
TGCGCCAGCAGCCGTGGGATGTTGTCACTAGCGGGAGGCGGGGCCGATGAGCAGTTCTTC
CASSRGMLSLAGGGADEQFF
>TRBD2|TRBJ2-3|TRBV15|NA
TGTGCCACCAGCGGTAGACTAGCGGGATTCACAGATACGCAGTATTTT
CATSGRLAGFTDTQYF
>TRBD1|TRBJ1-2|TRBV6-6|NA
TGTGCCAGCAATCCGGACAGGGATAACTATGGCTACACCTTC
CASNPDRDNYGYTF
>NA|TRBJ2-7|TRBV9|NA
TGTGCCAGCAGCCTCCAGGGAGGAAGGGAGCAGTACTTC
CASSLQGGREQYF
>NA|TRBJ2-3|TRBV29-1|NA
TGCAGCGCCGGAGTGAGGGCGGCAGATACGCAGTATTTT
CSAGVRAADTQYF
>TRBD1|TRBJ2-3|TRBV7-2|NA
TGTGCCAGCAGCCCGGAGACAGGGTACACAGATACGCAGTATTTT
CASSPETGYTDTQYF
>TRBD1|TRBJ2-2|TRBV7-9|NA
TGTGCCAGCAGCGCCGGGACAGGGTTAGCCGGGGAGCTGTTTTTT
CASSAGTGLAGELFF
>TRBD1|TRBJ2-7|TRBV30|NA
TGTGCCTGGAGGGACCTGACAGGGGGCAAACACGAGCAGTACTTC
CAWRDLTGGKHEQYF
>TRBD1|TRBJ2-7|TRBV27|once
TGTGCCAGCAGTACCCCGGGACAGGGTCGCTACGAGCAGTACTTC
CASSTPGQGRYEQYF
>NA|TRBJ2-7|TRBV4-3|NA
TGCGCCAGCAGCCAAGGCGCCAGCGGGCGAGCCTACGAGCAGTACTTC
CASSQGASGRAYEQYF
>TRBD1|TRBJ2-1|TRBV27|NA
TGTGCCAGCAGTACACGACAGGGTCGGGGCTACAATGAGCAGTTCTTC
CASSTRQGRGYNEQFF
>TRBD2|TRBJ2-5|TRBV9|NA
TGTGCCAGCAGCGAGCAACTCTCGGGGGGGGAGACCCAGTACTTC
CASSEQLSGGETQYF
>NA|TRBJ2-2|TRBV2|NA
TGTGCCAGCAGTGATGTGTCAGGGGTGGTCACCGGGGAGCTGTTTTTT
CASSDVSGVVTGELFF
>NA|TRBJ2-3|TRBV5-1|NA
TGCGCCAGCAGCTTGGTCCTCAGGGGAAGCACAGATACGCAGTATTTT
CASSLVLRGSTDTQYF
>NA|TRBJ2-1|TRBV27|once
TGTGCCAGCAGTACTTGGACAGAGGAGCAGTTCTTC
CASSTWTEEQFF